One sample yielded the 11 T cell receptor beta chains listed below, sequenced in a study of T cell responses to AZD1222 COVID-19 vaccine. Assay: immunoSEQ multiplex PCR; the TCRdb copy retains only in-frame clones and omits some. The sample has hundreds of thousands of clones, about 93% seen once. Sequences were derived from peripheral blood, sampled on day 0 of MenACWY control vaccination. The source is an adult in good health.

This chain joins TRBV5-4 and TRBJ2-2, with 14 bases aligning to TRBD2. CDR3 size: 16 residues. V lost 0 bases, J lost 5 bases, and 0 bases stayed unmatched. Germline loops: CDR1 SGHNT, CDR2 YYREEE (reference sequence). CDR3 sequence reads: CASSLGLAGGTGELFF. In DNA form, the CDR3 reads TGTGCCAGCAGCTTGGGACTAGCGGGGGGGACCGGGGAGCTGTTTTTT.

The chain joins TRBV19 to TRBJ1-5; D possibly corresponds to TRBD1 (6 bases). This CDR3 contains 14 residues. Germline V gives CDR1 LNHDA, CDR2 SQIVND (reference sequence). V was cut by 8 bases and J by 4 bases, with 15 bases left in between. This CDR3 reads CASSWGTGNQPQHF. CDR3 sequence (DNA): TGTGCCAGTTCTTGGGGCACAGGGAATCAGCCCCAGCATTTT.

This clone was observed once. The chain links TRBV30 to TRBJ1-4, with D possibly matching TRBD1 (5 bases). This CDR3 is built from 14 residues. Germline-derived CDR1 and CDR2 are GTSNPN and SVGIG (reference sequence). V dropped 2 bases and J dropped 5 bases, with 12 bases sitting between them. Written as DNA, the CDR3 is TGTGCCTGGAGTCCGGGACTAAGAAATGAAAAACTGTTTTTT. Protein: CAWSPGLRNEKLFF.

The V and J genes are TRBV6-5 and TRBJ1-4; D not certain. V was shortened by 2 bases and J by 5 bases, with 12 bases between the two germline ends. The V gene's germline CDR1 is MNHEY and CDR2 SVGAGI. This CDR3 region has 15 residues. CDR3 residues: CASSYRSRSNEKLFF. The CDR3 DNA sequence: TGTGCCAGCAGTTACCGATCCCGGTCCAATGAAAAACTGTTTTTT.

This chain links TRBV27 with TRBJ1-2; D gene uncertain. Trimming shortened V by 3 bases and J by 8 bases, and 22 bases separated the two germline ends. The CDR3 has 16 amino acids. Germline V lookup: CDR1 MNHEY, CDR2 SMNVEV (reference sequence). The CDR3 region is CASSLGPDPGGWGYTF. CDR3 nucleotides: TGTGCCAGCAGTTTGGGTCCCGACCCAGGCGGGTGGGGCTACACCTTC.

This clone was detected only a few times. The chain is built from TRBV28 and TRBJ1-6; D remains unclear. V gave up 5 bases and J gave up 0 bases, with 17 bases separating them. Germline V gene sequence: CDR1 MDHEN, CDR2 SYDVKM. This CDR3 region has 18 residues. The CDR3 region has the DNA TGTGCCAGCAGTCCCTTCTGGACGGCGAGCTCCTATAATTCACCCCTCCACTTT. Residues: CASSPFWTASSYNSPLHF.

This clone was counted once. V and J are TRBV24-1 and TRBJ2-3; TRBD2 matches 10 bases. The CDR3 runs 19 residues. Trimming removed 5 bases from V and 3 bases from J; junction bases left unmatched: 16. The germline V gene has CDR1 KGHDR and CDR2 SFDVKD. DNA of the CDR3: TGTGCCACCAGTGGCCCACCTAGCGGGGGAGTAAGGGGGACAGATACGCAGTATTTT. It codes for CATSGPPSGGVRGTDTQYF.

The chain joins TRBV11-2 to TRBJ1-1; 8 bases map to TRBD1. With 2 bases clipped from V and 1 base from J, the junction kept 6 bases outside the gene matches. CDR3 length equals 16 residues. Germline V gene lookup returns CDR1 SGHAT and CDR2 FQNNGV. The CDR3 sequence: CASSLTGGLTNTEAFF. The CDR3 nucleotides read TGTGCCAGCAGCTTAACAGGGGGTCTAACGAACACTGAAGCTTTCTTT.

This sequence joins TRBV6-1 and TRBJ1-2, with a tentative D call TRBD1 (6 bases). Germline assignment: CDR1 MNHNS and CDR2 SASEGT. CDR3 length: 15 amino acids. The V gene lost 2 bases and the J gene lost 3 bases, with 13 bases spanning the gap. CDR3 region: CASSESLKGDYGYTF. CDR3 in DNA: TGTGCCAGCAGTGAATCTCTTAAGGGGGACTATGGCTACACCTTC.

The chain employs TRBV10-2 and TRBJ1-5, with TRBD1 matching over 8 bases. Germline trimming cut 8 bases from V and 7 bases from J; bases unmatched to any gene: 10. The germline CDR1 and CDR2 sequences are WSHSY and SAAADI. This CDR3 has 14 residues. The CDR3 region is CASRSGQVRQPQHF. In DNA form, the CDR3 reads TGCGCCAGCCGCTCGGGACAGGTCAGGCAGCCCCAGCATTTT.

CDR3 amino acids: CASSLAGGRDTQYF. CDR3 DNA: TGTGCCAGCAGCTTAGCGGGGGGCCGGGATACGCAGTATTTT. The rearrangement uses TRBV13 and TRBJ2-3, with D maybe TRBD2 (7 bases). Germline CDR1 PRHDT, CDR2 FYEKMQ (reference sequence). Trimming removed 1 base from V and 6 bases from J, with 11 bases in between. The CDR3 runs 14 residues.